A selection of T cell receptor beta chains follows, all from one sample in a study of cytomegalovirus exposure and HLA in healthy donors. Generated by immunoSEQ multiplex PCR, the TCRdb table keeps only in-frame clones and is missing some. The sample holds 95,000 to 150,000 clones; around two thirds are singletons and the top ten take approximately 8%. The specimen sequenced was PBMCs. The source is a woman between 35 and 50 years old in good health and CMV-seropositive. CDR3s include the opening cysteine and the closing phenylalanine or tryptophan. The D gene is left open where the match is weak. Clone size is stated in some rows and not others, as once, few, many or a class when expanded.

J gene,D gene,clone size,V gene,CDR3 protein,CDR3 DNA
TRBJ2-3,TRBD2,.,TRBV10-3,CAISDGAGGNTDTQYF,TGTGCCATCAGTGATGGAGCGGGAGGGAACACAGATACGCAGTATTTT
TRBJ2-1,.,.,TRBV5-1,CASSFGVYNEQFF,TGCGCCAGCAGCTTCGGGGTCTACAATGAGCAGTTCTTC
TRBJ1-6,.,.,TRBV6-6,CASSRAGGSSPLHF,TGTGCCAGCAGTCGCGCCGGAGGGAGTTCACCCCTCCACTTT
TRBJ2-7,.,.,TRBV6-1,CATSRLDFYEQYF,TGTGCCACGTCTAGGCTGGACTTCTACGAGCAGTACTTC
TRBJ2-1,TRBD1,few,TRBV18,CASSPMGTGHNEQFF,TGTGCCAGCTCACCAATGGGGACAGGGCACAATGAGCAGTTCTTC
TRBJ2-2,.,.,TRBV30,CAWSLNTGELFF,TGTGCCTGGAGTTTAAACACCGGGGAGCTGTTTTTT
TRBJ2-2,TRBD1,.,TRBV5-1,CASSRDRKTGELFF,TGCGCCAGCAGCAGGGACAGAAAGACCGGGGAGCTGTTTTTT
TRBJ2-7,.,.,TRBV28,CASSLSRDIYEQYF,TGTGCCAGCAGTTTATCCCGCGACATCTACGAGCAGTACTTC
TRBJ2-7,TRBD1,once,TRBV5-5,CASSLRDRDSYEQYF,TGTGCCAGCAGTCTTCGGGACAGGGACTCCTACGAGCAGTACTTC
TRBJ1-2,TRBD1,few,TRBV5-6,CASSSDRANYGYTF,TGTGCCAGCAGCTCGGACAGGGCGAACTATGGCTACACCTTC
TRBJ2-1,TRBD2,.,TRBV27,CASSFAGESTNEQFF,TGTGCCAGCAGTTTTGCGGGAGAGAGTACGAATGAGCAGTTCTTC
TRBJ1-2,TRBD1,.,TRBV5-1,CASSREGQGHYGYTF,TGCGCCAGCAGCAGAGAGGGACAGGGCCACTATGGCTACACCTTC
TRBJ1-5,TRBD1,.,TRBV5-1,CASKLGQGNQPQHF,TGCGCCAGCAAGCTGGGACAGGGCAATCAGCCCCAGCATTTT
TRBJ2-6,TRBD1,.,TRBV5-1,CASRTGAVGAGANVLTF,TGCGCCAGTCGGACAGGGGCGGTAGGTGCTGGGGCCAACGTCCTGACTTTC
TRBJ1-5,TRBD1,.,TRBV27,CASRSTGGQGQPQHF,TGTGCCAGCAGATCTACAGGGGGACAGGGTCAGCCCCAGCATTTT
TRBJ1-2,.,medium-sized,TRBV10-3,CAISESGEGLDGYTF,TGTGCCATCAGTGAGTCGGGGGAGGGACTTGATGGCTACACCTTC
TRBJ2-3,.,.,TRBV13,CASSLPRVKDTQYF,TGTGCCAGCAGCTTACCCAGGGTGAAGGATACGCAGTATTTT
TRBJ2-6,.,.,TRBV29-1,CSVEDEAGANVLTF,TGCAGCGTTGAAGATGAGGCTGGGGCCAACGTCCTGACTTTC
TRBJ1-1,.,.,TRBV19,CASSTPKQVNTEAFF,TGTGCCAGTAGTACTCCAAAACAGGTGAACACTGAAGCTTTCTTT
TRBJ2-7,TRBD1,few,TRBV19,CASSPGGIYEQYF,TGTGCCAGTAGTCCAGGGGGCATTTACGAGCAGTACTTC
TRBJ1-1,TRBD1,few,TRBV6-6,CSHRGDRTEAFF,TGTTCTCACAGGGGAGATCGGACTGAAGCTTTCTTT
TRBJ1-5,TRBD1,.,TRBV6-1,CASSVSGTGTLNQPQHF,TGTGCCAGCAGTGTATCCGGGACAGGGACCCTCAATCAGCCCCAGCATTTT
TRBJ2-7,.,few,TRBV29-1,CSVASEAYEQYF,TGCAGCGTTGCCAGTGAAGCCTACGAGCAGTACTTC
TRBJ1-2,TRBD1,.,TRBV6-1,CASRMTGDVYGYTF,TGTGCCAGCAGAATGACAGGGGACGTCTATGGCTACACCTTC
TRBJ2-1,TRBD2,.,TRBV6-4,CASSDSAGGGLNEQFF,TGTGCCAGCAGTGACTCGGCGGGAGGGGGGCTCAATGAGCAGTTCTTC
TRBJ1-2,.,.,TRBV2,CASTEERAYGYTF,TGTGCCAGCACTGAAGAGAGGGCCTATGGCTACACCTTC
TRBJ1-2,.,.,TRBV29-1,CSVEDPGSLYGYTF,TGCAGCGTTGAAGACCCCGGGAGCCTCTATGGCTACACCTTC
TRBJ1-5,TRBD1,.,TRBV18,CASSPKPPGQGSGQPQHF,TGTGCCAGCTCACCGAAGCCCCCGGGACAGGGAAGCGGTCAGCCCCAGCATTTT
TRBJ2-5,TRBD2,few,TRBV12-5,CASGSGLAGGETQYF,TGTGCTAGTGGTTCCGGACTAGCGGGGGGGGAGACCCAGTACTTC
TRBJ2-7,.,.,TRBV10-3,CAITVGLDPYEQYF,TGTGCCATCACCGTCGGCCTAGACCCCTACGAGCAGTACTTC
TRBJ2-1,.,.,TRBV5-4,CASSLGISGPYNEQFF,TGTGCCAGCAGCTTAGGGATAAGCGGGCCTTACAATGAGCAGTTCTTC
TRBJ2-7,.,.,TRBV9,CASSVQDSAFEQYF,TGTGCCAGCAGCGTTCAGGACAGCGCCTTTGAGCAGTACTTC
TRBJ1-5,.,.,TRBV19,CASSIGFGSISHQPQHF,TGTGCCAGTAGTATCGGTTTCGGGAGTATCAGCCATCAGCCCCAGCATTTT
TRBJ1-2,.,few,TRBV6-4,CASSERGEYGYTF,TGTGCCAGCAGTGAAAGGGGCGAATATGGCTACACCTTC
TRBJ2-2,TRBD1,few,TRBV27,CASSSQGGWTGELFF,TGTGCCAGCAGTTCCCAAGGGGGCTGGACCGGGGAGCTGTTTTTT
TRBJ1-1,.,.,TRBV30,CAWIKGAAPWAEAFF,TGTGCCTGGATTAAAGGGGCAGCACCTTGGGCTGAAGCTTTCTTT
TRBJ2-7,TRBD2,.,TRBV30,CAWSFSGGTYEQYF,TGTGCCTGGAGTTTTAGCGGGGGGACCTACGAGCAGTACTTC
TRBJ2-5,.,few,TRBV2,CASSEAGPAKETQYF,TGTGCCAGCAGTGAAGCTGGGCCGGCCAAAGAGACCCAGTACTTC
TRBJ2-1,.,.,TRBV13,CASSLGGGPYNEQFF,TGTGCCAGCAGCTTAGGCGGGGGGCCGTACAATGAGCAGTTCTTC
TRBJ1-3,TRBD1,.,TRBV6-1,CASGTASGNTIYF,TGTGCCAGCGGGACAGCCTCTGGAAACACCATATATTTT
TRBJ2-3,TRBD2,.,TRBV15,CATSRTLAGGADTQYF,TGTGCCACCAGCAGAACCTTAGCGGGGGGGGCAGATACGCAGTATTTT
TRBJ1-6,.,.,TRBV25-1,CASSVQGLEPNSPLHF,TGTGCCAGCAGTGTCCAGGGACTGGAGCCAAATTCACCCCTCCACTTT
TRBJ2-3,.,once,TRBV27,CASSSVTDTQYF,TGTGCCAGCAGTTCCGTCACAGATACGCAGTATTTT
TRBJ1-4,TRBD1,few,TRBV30,CAWSGSGGAGKLFF,TGTGCCTGGAGTGGCTCAGGGGGCGCAGGAAAACTGTTTTTT
TRBJ1-3,.,.,TRBV19,CASSGGPGPGNTIYF,TGTGCCAGCTCGGGGGGACCGGGACCTGGAAACACCATATATTTT
TRBJ2-3,TRBD1,.,TRBV19,CASSIDRGQGADTQYF,TGTGCCAGTAGTATAGACAGGGGACAGGGCGCAGATACGCAGTATTTT
TRBJ2-3,.,few,TRBV5-1,CASSAADRINTDTQYF,TGCGCCAGCAGCGCGGCCGACAGGATCAACACAGATACGCAGTATTTT
TRBJ1-5,.,few,TRBV10-1,CANSASNQPQHF,TGCGCCAATTCAGCGAGCAATCAGCCCCAGCATTTT
TRBJ2-1,.,few,TRBV11-2,CASSLGQRYNEQFF,TGTGCCAGCAGCTTAGGGCAGCGTTACAATGAGCAGTTCTTC
TRBJ2-1,.,.,TRBV19,CASGTGISYNEQFF,TGTGCCAGCGGAACAGGCATCTCCTACAATGAGCAGTTCTTC
TRBJ2-7,.,.,TRBV7-9,CASSLVSGPSSYEQYF,TGTGCCAGCAGCTTAGTAAGCGGGCCAAGCTCCTACGAGCAGTACTTC
TRBJ2-7,.,.,TRBV28,CASSWDSSYEQYF,TGTGCCAGCAGTTGGGACTCCTCCTACGAGCAGTACTTC
TRBJ1-5,TRBD1,few,TRBV12-5,CASAPDREYQPQHF,TGTGCTAGTGCCCCGGACAGGGAGTATCAGCCCCAGCATTTT
TRBJ1-2,TRBD1,once,TRBV2,CASSAGTGGGNYGYTF,TGTGCCAGCAGCGCCGGGACAGGGGGCGGGAACTATGGCTACACCTTC
TRBJ1-2,TRBD1,.,TRBV28,CASSSQGAVDYGYTF,TGTGCCAGCAGTTCCCAGGGGGCGGTGGACTATGGCTACACCTTC
TRBJ2-3,TRBD1,once,TRBV18,CASSPPRTGTTDTQYF,TGTGCCAGCTCACCCCCCCGGACAGGGACCACAGATACGCAGTATTTT
TRBJ2-3,TRBD1,.,TRBV28,CASSAPGTGADTQYF,TGTGCCAGCAGTGCGCCAGGGACAGGGGCAGATACGCAGTATTTT
TRBJ2-5,TRBD2,.,TRBV30,CAWSVGREETQYF,TGTGCCTGGAGTGTAGGGAGGGAAGAGACTCAGTACTTC
TRBJ1-2,TRBD1,few,TRBV6-4,CASSEEEGTGNYGYTF,TGTGCCAGCAGTGAAGAAGAAGGGACAGGGAACTATGGCTACACCTTC